This T cell receptor beta chain was observed in a study of CD8 T cells in Susac syndrome. Findings and caveats of the study: About 16 Susac-specific public clones were found in total CD8+ repertoires and five in CD8+ TEMRA repertoires.

V was pared by 6 bases and J by 8 bases, with 20 bases between. This CDR3 comprises 15 residues. Germline assignment: CDR1 SGHTA and CDR2 FQGNSA. This clonotype was seen once. Its antigen is not known. When the RNA was reverse transcribed, random hexamers were used with an input of about 0.5 to 1 ug. TCRdb re-called the immunoSEQ multiplex PCR reads through MiXCR, storing one row per CDR3 protein. The sample lists around 80,000 distinct CDR3 sequences, roughly 94% occurring once. This TCR was sampled from a human donor with Susac syndrome. The sequenced sample was CD8+ T cells from PBMCs. The chain recombines TRBV7-2 with TRBJ2-1; no reliable D call. CDR3 DNA sequence: TGTGCCAGCAGTCTCGAGGCTCACCGAGGCGATGAGCAGTTCTTC. Protein: CASSLEAHRGDEQFF.